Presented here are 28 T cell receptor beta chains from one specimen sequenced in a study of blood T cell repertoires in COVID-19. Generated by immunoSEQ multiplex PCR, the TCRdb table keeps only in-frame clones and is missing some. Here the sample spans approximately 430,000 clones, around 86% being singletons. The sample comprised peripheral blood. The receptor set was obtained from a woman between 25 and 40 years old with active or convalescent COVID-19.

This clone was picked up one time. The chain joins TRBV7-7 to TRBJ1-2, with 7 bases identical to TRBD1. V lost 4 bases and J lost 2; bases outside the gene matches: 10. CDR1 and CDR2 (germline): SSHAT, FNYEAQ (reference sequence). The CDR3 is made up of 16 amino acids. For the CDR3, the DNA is TGTGCCAGCAGCTCAAGAAAGGGACAGCTAAACTATGGCTACACCTTC. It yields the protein CASSSRKGQLNYGYTF.

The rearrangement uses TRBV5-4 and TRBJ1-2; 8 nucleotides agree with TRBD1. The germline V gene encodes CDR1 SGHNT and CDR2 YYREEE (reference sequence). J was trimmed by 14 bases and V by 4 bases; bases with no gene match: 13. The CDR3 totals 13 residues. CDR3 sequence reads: CASSGGTGGARTF. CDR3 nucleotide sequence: TGTGCCAGCAGCGGAGGCACAGGGGGGGCTAGAACCTTC.

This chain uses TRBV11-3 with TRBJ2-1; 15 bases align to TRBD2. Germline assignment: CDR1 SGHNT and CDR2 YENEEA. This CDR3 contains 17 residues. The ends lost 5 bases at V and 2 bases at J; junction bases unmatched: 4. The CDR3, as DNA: TGTGCCAGCAGCCGGACTAGCGGGAGGGGGGCCTACAATGAGCAGTTCTTC. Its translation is CASSRTSGRGAYNEQFF.

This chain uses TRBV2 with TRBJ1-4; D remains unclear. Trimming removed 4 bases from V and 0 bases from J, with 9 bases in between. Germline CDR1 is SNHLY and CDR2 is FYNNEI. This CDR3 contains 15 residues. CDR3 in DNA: TGTGCCAGCAGTGGTCGGTCGGCAACTAATGAAAAACTGTTTTTT. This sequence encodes CASSGRSATNEKLFF.

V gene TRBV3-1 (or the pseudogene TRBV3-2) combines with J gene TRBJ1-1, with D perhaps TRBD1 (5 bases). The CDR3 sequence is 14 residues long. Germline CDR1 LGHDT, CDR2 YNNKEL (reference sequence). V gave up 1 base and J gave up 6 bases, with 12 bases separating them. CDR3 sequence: CASSQGTMVPEAFF. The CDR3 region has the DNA TGTGCCAGCAGCCAAGGGACAATGGTACCTGAAGCTTTCTTT.

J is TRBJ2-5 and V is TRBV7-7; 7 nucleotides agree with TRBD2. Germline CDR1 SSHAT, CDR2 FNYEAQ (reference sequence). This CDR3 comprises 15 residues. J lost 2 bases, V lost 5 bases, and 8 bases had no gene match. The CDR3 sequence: CASSDLADEQETQYF. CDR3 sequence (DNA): TGTGCCAGCAGCGACCTAGCGGATGAACAAGAGACCCAGTACTTC.

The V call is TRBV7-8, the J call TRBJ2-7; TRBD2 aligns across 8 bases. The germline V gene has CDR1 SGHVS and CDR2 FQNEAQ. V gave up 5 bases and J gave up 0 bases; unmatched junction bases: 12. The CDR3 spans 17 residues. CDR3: CASSRTQLAESSYEQYF. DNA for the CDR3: TGTGCCAGCAGCCGCACTCAACTAGCGGAGAGCTCCTACGAGCAGTACTTC.

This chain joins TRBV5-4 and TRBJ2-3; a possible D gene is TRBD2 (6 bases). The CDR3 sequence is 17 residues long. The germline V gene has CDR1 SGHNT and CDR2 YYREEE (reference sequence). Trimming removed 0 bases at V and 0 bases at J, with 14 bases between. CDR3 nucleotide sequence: TGTGCCAGCAGCTTGGGTAGCGGAAGGACTAGCACAGATACGCAGTATTTT. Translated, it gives CASSLGSGRTSTDTQYF.

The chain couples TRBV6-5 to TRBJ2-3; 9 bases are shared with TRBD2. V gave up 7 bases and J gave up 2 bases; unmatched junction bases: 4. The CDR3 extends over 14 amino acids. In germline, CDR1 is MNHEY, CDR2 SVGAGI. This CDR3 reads CASKLAGHTDTQYF. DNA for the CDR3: TGTGCCAGCAAACTAGCGGGCCACACAGATACGCAGTATTTT.

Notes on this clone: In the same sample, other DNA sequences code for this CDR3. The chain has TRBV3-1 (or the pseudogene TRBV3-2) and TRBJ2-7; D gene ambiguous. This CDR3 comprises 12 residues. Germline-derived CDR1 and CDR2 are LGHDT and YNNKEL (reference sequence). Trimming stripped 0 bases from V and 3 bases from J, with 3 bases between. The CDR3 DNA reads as TGTGCCAGCAGCCAAGATCGCTACGAGCAGTACTTC. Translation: CASSQDRYEQYF.

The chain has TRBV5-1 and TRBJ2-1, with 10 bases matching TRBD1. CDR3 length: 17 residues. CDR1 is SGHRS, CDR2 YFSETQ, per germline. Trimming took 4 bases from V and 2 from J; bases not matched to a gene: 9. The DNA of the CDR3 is TGCGCCAGCAGCAAAGAAGGTGGACAGGGGGCCTACAATGAGCAGTTCTTC. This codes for CASSKEGGQGAYNEQFF.

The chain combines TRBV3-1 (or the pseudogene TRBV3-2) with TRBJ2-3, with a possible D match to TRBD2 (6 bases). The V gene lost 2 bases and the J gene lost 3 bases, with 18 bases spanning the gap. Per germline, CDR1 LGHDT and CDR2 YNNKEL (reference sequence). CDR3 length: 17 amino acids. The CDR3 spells CASSQTYRDLKTDTQYF. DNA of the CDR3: TGTGCCAGCAGCCAAACGTACCGGGACTTAAAGACAGATACGCAGTATTTT.

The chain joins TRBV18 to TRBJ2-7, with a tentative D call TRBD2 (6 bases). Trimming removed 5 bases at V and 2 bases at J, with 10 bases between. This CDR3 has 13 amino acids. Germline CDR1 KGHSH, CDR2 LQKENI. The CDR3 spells CASSNRETYEQYF. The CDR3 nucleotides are TGTGCCAGCTCAAACCGGGAGACCTACGAGCAGTACTTC.

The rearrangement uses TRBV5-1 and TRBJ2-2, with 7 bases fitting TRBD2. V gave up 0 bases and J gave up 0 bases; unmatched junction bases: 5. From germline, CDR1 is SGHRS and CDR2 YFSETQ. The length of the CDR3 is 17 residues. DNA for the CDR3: TGCGCCAGCAGCTTGGATCTAGCGGATACGAACACCGGGGAGCTGTTTTTT. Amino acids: CASSLDLADTNTGELFF.

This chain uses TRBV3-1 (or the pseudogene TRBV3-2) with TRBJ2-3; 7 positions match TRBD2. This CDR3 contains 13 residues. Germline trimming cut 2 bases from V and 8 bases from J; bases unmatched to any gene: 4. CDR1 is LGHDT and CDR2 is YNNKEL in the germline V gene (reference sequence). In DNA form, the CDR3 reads TGTGCCAGCAGCCAAAGGGGCGGGGGTACGCAGTATTTT. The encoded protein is CASSQRGGGTQYF.

Here the CDR3 DNA reads TGTGCCAGTAGTCGAAAAGGAACAGGGATTGGTTACGAGCAGTACTTC. This encodes CASSRKGTGIGYEQYF. V gene TRBV19 combines with J gene TRBJ2-7, with D tentatively TRBD1 (6 bases). Per the germline V gene, CDR1 is LNHDA and CDR2 is SQIVND (reference sequence). The CDR3 has 16 residues. Trimming cost V 5 bases and J 4 bases, with 21 bases left between them.

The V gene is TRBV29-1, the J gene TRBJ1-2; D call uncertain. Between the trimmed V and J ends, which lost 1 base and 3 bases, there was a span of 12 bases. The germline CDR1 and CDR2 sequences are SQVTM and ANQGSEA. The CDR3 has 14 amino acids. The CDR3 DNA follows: TGCAGCGTTGAAGGCGGGGAGAGGTACTATGGCTACACCTTC. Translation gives CSVEGGERYYGYTF.

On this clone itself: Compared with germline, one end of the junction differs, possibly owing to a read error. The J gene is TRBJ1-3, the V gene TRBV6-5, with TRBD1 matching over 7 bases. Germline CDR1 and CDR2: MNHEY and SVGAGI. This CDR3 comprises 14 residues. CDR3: CASNYRGSGNTIYF. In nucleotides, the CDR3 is TGTGCCAGCAATTACAGGGGCTCTGGAAACACCATATATTTT.

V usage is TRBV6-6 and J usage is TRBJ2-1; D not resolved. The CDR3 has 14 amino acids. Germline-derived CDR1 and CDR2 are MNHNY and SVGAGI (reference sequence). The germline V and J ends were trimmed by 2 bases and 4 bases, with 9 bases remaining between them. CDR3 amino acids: CASSYETGYNEQFF. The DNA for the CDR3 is TGTGCCAGCAGTTACGAGACGGGTTACAATGAGCAGTTCTTC.

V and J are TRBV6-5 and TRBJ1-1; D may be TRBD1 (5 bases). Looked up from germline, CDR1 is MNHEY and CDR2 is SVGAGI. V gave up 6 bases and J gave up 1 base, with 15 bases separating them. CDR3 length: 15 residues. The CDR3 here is CASSSIPGGNTEAFF. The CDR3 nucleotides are TGTGCCAGCAGCTCAATCCCGGGGGGGAACACTGAAGCTTTCTTT.

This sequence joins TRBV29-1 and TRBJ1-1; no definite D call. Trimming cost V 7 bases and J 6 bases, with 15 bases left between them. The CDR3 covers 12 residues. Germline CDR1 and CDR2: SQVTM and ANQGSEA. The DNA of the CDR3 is TGCAGCGGACACAGATCGGGAGCTGAAGCTTTCTTT. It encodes CSGHRSGAEAFF.

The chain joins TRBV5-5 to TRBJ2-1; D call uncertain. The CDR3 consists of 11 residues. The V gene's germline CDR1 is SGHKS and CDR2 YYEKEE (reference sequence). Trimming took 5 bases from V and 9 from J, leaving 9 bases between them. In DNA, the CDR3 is TGTGCCAGCAGTCCTACGGGTGAGCAGTTCTTC. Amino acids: CASSPTGEQFF. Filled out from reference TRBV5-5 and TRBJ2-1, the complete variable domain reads DAGVTQSPTHLIKTRGQQVTLRCSPISGHKSVSWYQQVLGQGPQFIFQYYEKEERGRGNFPDRFSARQFPNYSSELNVNALLLGDSALYLCASSPTGEQFFGPGTRLTVL.

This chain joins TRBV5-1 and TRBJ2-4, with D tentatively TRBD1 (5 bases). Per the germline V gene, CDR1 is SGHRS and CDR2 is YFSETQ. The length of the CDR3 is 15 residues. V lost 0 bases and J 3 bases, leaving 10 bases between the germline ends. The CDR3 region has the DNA TGCGCCAGCAGCTTGGGGCAGGGTGGCAAAAACATTCAGTACTTC. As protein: CASSLGQGGKNIQYF.

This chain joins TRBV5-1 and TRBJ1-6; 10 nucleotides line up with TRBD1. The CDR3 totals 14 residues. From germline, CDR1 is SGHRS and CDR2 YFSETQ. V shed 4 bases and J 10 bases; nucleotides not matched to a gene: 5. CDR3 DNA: TGCGCCAGCAGCGTGACAGGGGGCGACTCACCCCTCCACTTT. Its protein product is CASSVTGGDSPLHF.

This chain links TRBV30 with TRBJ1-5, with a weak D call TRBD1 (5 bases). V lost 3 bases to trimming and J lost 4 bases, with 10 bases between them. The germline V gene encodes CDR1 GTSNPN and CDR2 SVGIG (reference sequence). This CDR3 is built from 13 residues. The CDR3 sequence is CAWRQGLNQPQHF. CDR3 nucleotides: TGTGCCTGGAGGCAGGGATTAAATCAGCCCCAGCATTTT.

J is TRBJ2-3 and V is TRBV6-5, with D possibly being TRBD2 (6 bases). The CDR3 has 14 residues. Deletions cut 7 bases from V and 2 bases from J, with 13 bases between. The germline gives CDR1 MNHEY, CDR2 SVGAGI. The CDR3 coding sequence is TGTGCCAGCACCCCGGGGGACCCCACAGATACGCAGTATTTT. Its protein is CASTPGDPTDTQYF.

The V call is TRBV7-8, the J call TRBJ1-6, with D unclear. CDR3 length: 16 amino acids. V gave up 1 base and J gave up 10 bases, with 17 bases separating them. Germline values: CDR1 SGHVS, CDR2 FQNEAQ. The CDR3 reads CASSLGGGEEHSPLHF. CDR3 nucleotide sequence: TGTGCCAGCAGCTTAGGTGGCGGGGAGGAACACTCACCCCTCCACTTT. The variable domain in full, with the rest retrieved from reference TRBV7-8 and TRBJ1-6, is GAGVSQSPRYKVAKRGQDVALRCDPISGHVSLFWYQQALGQGPEFLTYFQNEAQLDKSGLPSDRFFAERPEGSVSTLKIQRTQQEDSAVYLCASSLGGGEEHSPLHFGNGTRLTVT.

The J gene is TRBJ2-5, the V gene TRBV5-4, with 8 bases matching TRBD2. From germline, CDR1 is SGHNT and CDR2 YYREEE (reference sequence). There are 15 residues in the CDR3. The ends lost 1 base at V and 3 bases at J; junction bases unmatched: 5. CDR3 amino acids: CASSLTGGPEETQYF. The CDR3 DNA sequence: TGTGCCAGCAGCTTGACGGGAGGGCCAGAAGAGACCCAGTACTTC. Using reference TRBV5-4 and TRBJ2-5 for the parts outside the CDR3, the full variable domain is ETGVTQSPTHLIKTRGQQVTLRCSSQSGHNTVSWYQQALGQGPQFIFQYYREEENGRGNFPPRFSGLQFPNYSSELNVNALELDDSALYLCASSLTGGPEETQYFGPGTRLLVL.